This TCR beta chain was retrieved from a study of shared clonotypes between healthy human individuals. Regarding the study as a whole: Larger richness was generally estimated for naive than memory subsets.

With respect to this clone: Its antigen is still unknown.

TCRdb's table, derived via immunoSEQ multiplex PCR, lists solely in-frame clones and lacks some. The repertoire holds roughly 2.4 million clones, with under 97% as singletons. All donors were healthy HIV-negative adults lacking recent acute infections or vaccinations. Researchers partitioned CD4+ cells into CD45RA+ naive and CD45RA-negative memory subsets. Germline V gene data show CDR1 as WNHNN and CDR2 as SYGVQD (reference sequence). V lost 4 bases, J lost 2 bases, and 5 bases lay in between. The CDR3 spans 13 residues. Material: naive CD4+ T cells sorted from blood. The subset is: CD45RA+ positively selected. The source of this sequence is a man aged 18 to 35 in good health. The chain joins TRBV10-1 to TRBJ2-2; D may correspond to TRBD1 or TRBD2 (5 bases each). The CDR3 bases are TGCGCCAGCAGTGGGGACAACACCGGGGAGCTGTTTTTT. Its protein product is CASSGDNTGELFF.